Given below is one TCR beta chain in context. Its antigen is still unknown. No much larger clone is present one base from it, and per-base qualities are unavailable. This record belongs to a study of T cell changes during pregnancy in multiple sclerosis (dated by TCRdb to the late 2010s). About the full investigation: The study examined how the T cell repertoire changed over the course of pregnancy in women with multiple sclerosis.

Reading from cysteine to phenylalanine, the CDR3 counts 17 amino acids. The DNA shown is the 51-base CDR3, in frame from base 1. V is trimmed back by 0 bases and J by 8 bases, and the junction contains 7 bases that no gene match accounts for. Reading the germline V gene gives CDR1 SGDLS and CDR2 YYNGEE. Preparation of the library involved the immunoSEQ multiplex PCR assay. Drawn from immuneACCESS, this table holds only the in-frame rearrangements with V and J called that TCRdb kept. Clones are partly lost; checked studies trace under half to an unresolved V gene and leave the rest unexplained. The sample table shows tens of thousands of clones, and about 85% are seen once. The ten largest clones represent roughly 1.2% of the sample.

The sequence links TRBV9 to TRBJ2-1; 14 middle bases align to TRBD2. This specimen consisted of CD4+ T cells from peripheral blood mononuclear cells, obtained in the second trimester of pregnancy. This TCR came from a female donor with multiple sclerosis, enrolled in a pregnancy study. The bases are TGTGCCAGCAGCGTAGCGCGGGGACTAGCGGGAGTCCATGAGCAGTTCTTC. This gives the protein CASSVARGLAGVHEQFF.